The rows below give T cell receptor beta chains drawn from one sample of a study of CD8+ T cells in alopecia areata. TCRdb's copy holds only in-frame clones and misses some; the assay was immunoSEQ multiplex PCR. This table has 150,000 or so clones, 45% to 50% appearing once. The source was CD8+ T cells sorted from blood, collected at week 0. The receptors stem from a human donor with alopecia areata. CDR3s include the opening cysteine and the closing phenylalanine or tryptophan. Each record gives: V gene, J gene, D gene, CDR3 protein. D genes are given only for firm matches.

>TRBV28|TRBJ2-7|.
CASSLGSEQYF
>TRBV7-9|TRBJ1-5|.
CASSHSPWPQHF
>TRBV9|TRBJ1-1|TRBD1
CASSPTGAEAFF
>TRBV29-1|TRBJ1-2|.
CSVEGGFYGYTF
>TRBV6-4|TRBJ2-5|.
CASSEPGLPETQYF
>TRBV30|TRBJ1-6|TRBD1
CAWSSTGGSPLHF
>TRBV5-6|TRBJ2-7|.
CASSSGPTKQYF
>TRBV9|TRBJ2-1|.
CASSGYGNEQFF
>TRBV27|TRBJ2-2|TRBD1
CASSWTGENTGELFF
>TRBV29-1|TRBJ2-2|TRBD1
CSVESRDRGNTGELFF
>TRBV27|TRBJ1-6|TRBD1
CASSQGQYNSPLHF
>TRBV13|TRBJ2-5|TRBD2
CASSLGLMEAGSQETQYF
>TRBV7-9|TRBJ1-2|.
CASSPAGTVVYGYTF
>TRBV5-1|TRBJ2-1|TRBD2
CASSLVLAGSREQFF
>TRBV6-5|TRBJ2-5|TRBD2
CASASGGEETQYF
>TRBV4-1|TRBJ2-1|.
CASSQVRPADEQFF
>TRBV7-9|TRBJ1-1|.
CASSNRGRDGNTEAFF
>TRBV7-9|TRBJ2-5|TRBD2
CASSPRLGRGGVRETQYF
>TRBV5-6|TRBJ2-1|TRBD1
CASSPQGDNEQFF
>TRBV7-8|TRBJ1-4|TRBD1
CASSLLSGTGAEKLFF
>TRBV20-1|TRBJ2-4|.
CSALYQNIQYF
>TRBV9|TRBJ2-3|TRBD1
CASSGGQGTSTDTQYF
>TRBV7-9|TRBJ2-5|.
CASSPGSGETQYF
>TRBV2|TRBJ1-2|TRBD1
CASRRGDRVPLNYGYTF
>TRBV30|TRBJ1-1|.
CAWTLGNTEAFF
>TRBV29-1|TRBJ1-1|TRBD1
CSAYGTDMNTEAFF
>TRBV4-3|TRBJ2-3|TRBD1
CASSQAWTGETDTQYF
>TRBV10-2|TRBJ2-1|.
CASSELRYNEQFF
>TRBV6-5|TRBJ1-5|.
CASALGSNQPQHF
>TRBV7-2|TRBJ1-4|.
CASSRQGATNEKLFF
>TRBV4-2|TRBJ2-1|.
CASSQRSSYNEQFF
>TRBV7-9|TRBJ2-3|.
CASSGYSSSTDTQYF
>TRBV7-8|TRBJ2-7|TRBD1
CASSSIGQGRSYEQYF
>TRBV5-1|TRBJ2-7|.
CASSVDGAYEQYF
>TRBV13|TRBJ2-3|.
CASSFTDTQYF
>TRBV7-6|TRBJ1-3|.
CASSLEQQNTIYF
>TRBV4-3|TRBJ1-2|.
CASSQVFTSRDYGYTF
>TRBV27|TRBJ1-5|.
CASSLGYSNQPQHF
>TRBV6-1|TRBJ1-1|.
CASSESPTGNTEAFF
>TRBV7-8|TRBJ2-2|TRBD1
CASSIWTGDDGRELFF